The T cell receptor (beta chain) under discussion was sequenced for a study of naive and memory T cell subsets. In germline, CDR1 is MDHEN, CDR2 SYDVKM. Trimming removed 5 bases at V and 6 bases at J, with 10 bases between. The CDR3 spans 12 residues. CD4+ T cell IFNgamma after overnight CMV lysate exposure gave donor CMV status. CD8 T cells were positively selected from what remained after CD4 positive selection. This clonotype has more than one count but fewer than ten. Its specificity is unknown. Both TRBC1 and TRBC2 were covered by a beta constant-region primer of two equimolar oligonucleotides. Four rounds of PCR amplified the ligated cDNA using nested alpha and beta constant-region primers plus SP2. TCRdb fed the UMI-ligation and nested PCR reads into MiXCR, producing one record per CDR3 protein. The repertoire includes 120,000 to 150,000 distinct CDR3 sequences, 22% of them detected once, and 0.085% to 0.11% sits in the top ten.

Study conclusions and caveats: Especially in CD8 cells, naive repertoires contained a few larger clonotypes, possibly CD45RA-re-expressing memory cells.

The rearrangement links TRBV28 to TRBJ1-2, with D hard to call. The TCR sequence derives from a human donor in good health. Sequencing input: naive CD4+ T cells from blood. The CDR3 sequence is CASSPLTDGYTF. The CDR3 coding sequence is TGTGCCAGCAGTCCGTTGACGGATGGCTACACCTTC.